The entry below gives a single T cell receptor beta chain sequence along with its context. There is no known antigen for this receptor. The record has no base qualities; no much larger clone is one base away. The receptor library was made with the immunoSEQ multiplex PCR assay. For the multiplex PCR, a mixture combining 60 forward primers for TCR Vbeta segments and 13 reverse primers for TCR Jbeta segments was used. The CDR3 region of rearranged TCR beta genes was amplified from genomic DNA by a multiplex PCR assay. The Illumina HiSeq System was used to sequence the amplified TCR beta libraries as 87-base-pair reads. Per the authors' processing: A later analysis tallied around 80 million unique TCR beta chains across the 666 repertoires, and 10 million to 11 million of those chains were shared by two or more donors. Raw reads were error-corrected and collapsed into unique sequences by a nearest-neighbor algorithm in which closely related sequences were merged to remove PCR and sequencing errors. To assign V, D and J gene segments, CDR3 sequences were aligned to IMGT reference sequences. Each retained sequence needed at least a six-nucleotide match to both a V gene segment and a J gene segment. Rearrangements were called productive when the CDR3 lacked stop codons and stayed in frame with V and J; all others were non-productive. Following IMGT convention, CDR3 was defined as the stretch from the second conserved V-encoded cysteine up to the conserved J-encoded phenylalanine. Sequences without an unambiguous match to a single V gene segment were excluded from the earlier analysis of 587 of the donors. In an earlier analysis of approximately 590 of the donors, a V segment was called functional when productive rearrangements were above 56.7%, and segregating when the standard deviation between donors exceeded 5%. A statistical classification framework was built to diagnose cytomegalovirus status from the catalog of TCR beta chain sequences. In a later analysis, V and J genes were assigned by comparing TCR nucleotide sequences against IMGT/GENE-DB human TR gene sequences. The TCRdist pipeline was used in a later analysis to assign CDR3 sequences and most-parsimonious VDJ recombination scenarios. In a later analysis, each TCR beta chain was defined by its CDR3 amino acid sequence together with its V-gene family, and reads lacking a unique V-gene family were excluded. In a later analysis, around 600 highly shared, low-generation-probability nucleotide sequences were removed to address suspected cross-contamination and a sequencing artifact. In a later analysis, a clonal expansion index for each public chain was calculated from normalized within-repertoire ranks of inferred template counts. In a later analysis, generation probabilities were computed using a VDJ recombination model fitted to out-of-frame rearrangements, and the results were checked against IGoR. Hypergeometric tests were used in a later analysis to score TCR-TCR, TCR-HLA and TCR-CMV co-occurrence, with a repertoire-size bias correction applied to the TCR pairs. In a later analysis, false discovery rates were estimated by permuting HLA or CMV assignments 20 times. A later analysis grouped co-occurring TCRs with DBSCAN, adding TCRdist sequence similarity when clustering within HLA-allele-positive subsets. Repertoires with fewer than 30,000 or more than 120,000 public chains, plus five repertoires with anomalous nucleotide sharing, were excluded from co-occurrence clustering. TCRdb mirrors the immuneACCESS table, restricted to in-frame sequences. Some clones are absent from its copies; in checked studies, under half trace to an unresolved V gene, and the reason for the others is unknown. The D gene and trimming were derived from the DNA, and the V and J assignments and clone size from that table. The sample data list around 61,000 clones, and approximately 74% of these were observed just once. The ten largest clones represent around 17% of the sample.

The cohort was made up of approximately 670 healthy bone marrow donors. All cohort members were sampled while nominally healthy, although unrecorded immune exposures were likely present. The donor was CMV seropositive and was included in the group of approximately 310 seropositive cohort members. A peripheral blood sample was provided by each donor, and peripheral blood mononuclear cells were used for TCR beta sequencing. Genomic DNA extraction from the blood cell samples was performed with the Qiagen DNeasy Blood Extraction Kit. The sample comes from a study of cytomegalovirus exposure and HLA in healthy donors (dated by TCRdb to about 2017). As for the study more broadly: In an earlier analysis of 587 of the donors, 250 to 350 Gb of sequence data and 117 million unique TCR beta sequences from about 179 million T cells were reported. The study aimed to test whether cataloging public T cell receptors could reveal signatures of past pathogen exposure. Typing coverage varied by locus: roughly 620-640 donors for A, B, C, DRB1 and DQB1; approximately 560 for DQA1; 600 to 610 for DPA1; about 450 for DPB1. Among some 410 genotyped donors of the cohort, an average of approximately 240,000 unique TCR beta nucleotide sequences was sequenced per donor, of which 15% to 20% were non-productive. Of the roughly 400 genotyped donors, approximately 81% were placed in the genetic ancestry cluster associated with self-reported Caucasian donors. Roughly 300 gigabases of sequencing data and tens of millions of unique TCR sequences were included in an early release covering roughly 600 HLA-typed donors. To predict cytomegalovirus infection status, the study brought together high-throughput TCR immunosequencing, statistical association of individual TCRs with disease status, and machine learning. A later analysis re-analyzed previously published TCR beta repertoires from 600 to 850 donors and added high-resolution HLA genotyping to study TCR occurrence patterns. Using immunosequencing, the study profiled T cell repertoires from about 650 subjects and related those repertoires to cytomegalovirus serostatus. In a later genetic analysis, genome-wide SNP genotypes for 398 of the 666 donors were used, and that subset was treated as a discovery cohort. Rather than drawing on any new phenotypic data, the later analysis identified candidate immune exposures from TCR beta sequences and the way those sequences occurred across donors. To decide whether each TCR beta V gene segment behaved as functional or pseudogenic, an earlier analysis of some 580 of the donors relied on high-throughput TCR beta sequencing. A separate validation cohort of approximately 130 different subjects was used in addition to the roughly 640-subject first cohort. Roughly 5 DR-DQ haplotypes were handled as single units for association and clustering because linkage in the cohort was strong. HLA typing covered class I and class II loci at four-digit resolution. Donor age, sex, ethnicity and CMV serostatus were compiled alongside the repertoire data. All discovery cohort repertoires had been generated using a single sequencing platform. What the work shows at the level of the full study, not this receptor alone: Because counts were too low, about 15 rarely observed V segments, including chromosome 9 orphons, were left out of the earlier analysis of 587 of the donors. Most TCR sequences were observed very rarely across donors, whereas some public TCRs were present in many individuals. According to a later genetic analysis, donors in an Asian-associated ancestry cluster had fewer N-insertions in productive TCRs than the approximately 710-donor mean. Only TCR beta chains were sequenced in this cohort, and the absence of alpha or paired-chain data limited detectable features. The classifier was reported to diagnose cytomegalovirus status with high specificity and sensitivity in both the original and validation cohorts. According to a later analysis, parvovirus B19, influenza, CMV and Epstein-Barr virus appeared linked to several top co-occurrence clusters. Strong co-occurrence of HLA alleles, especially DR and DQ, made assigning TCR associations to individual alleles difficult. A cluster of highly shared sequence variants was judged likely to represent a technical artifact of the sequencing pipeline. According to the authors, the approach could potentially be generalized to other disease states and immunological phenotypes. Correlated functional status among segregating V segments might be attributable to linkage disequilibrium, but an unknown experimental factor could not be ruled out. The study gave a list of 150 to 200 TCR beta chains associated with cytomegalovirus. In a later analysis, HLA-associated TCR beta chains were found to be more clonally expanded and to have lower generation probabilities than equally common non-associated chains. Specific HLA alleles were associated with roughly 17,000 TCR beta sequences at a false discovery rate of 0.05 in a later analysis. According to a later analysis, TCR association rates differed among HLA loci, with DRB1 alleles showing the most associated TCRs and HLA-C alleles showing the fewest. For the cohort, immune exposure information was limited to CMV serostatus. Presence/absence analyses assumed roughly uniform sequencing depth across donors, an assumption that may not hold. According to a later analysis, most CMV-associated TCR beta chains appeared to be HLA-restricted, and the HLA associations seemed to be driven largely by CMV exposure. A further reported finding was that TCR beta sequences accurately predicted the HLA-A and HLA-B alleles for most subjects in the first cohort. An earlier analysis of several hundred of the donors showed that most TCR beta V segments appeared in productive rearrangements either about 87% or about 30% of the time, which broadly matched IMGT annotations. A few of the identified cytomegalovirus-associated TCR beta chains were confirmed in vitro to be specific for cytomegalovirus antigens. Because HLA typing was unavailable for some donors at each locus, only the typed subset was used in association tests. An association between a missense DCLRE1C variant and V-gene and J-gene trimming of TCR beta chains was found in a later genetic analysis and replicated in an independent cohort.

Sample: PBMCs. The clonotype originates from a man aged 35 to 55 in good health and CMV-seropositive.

The CDR3 protein: CAISDSQDGYGYTF. The DNA is TGTGCCATCAGTGACTCACAGGACGGCTATGGCTACACCTTC. The chain links TRBV10-3 with TRBJ1-2; a tentative D call is TRBD1 (5 bases match). Looking up the germline V gene yields CDR1 ENHRY and CDR2 SYGVKD. The CDR3, cysteine through phenylalanine, is 14 amino acids long. Left in the record is the CDR3 DNA by itself, 42 bases read in frame from the first base. V loses 3 bases, J loses 4 bases, and the germline ends lie 12 bases apart.